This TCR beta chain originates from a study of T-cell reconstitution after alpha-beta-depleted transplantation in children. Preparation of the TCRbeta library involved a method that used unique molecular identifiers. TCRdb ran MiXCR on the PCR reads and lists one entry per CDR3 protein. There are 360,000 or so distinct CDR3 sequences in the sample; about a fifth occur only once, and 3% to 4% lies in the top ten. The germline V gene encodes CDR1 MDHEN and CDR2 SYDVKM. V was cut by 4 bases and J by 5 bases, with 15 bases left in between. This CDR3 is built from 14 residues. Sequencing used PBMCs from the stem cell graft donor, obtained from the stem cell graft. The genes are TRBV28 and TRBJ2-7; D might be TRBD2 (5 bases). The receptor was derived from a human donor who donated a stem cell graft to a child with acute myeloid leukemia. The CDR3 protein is CASSYSEERNEQYF. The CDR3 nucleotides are TGTGCCAGCAGTTATTCGGAGGAGAGGAACGAGCAGTACTTC.